The 32 T cell receptor beta chains below were found in one sample sequenced in a study of cytomegalovirus exposure and HLA in healthy donors. Primers: 60 Vbeta forward and 13 Jbeta reverse. Assay used: immunoSEQ multiplex PCR; TCRdb lists only in-frame clones, some missing. The sample includes approximately 190,000 clones, 80% to 85% of them seen just once. Sequencing input: PBMCs. These receptors were obtained from a woman between 45 and 65 years old in good health and CMV-seropositive.

This sequence joins TRBV11-2 and TRBJ1-1, with D possibly matching TRBD1 (5 bases). The CDR3 covers 14 residues. Trimming took 4 bases from V and 5 from J, leaving 14 bases between them. The germline V gene encodes CDR1 SGHAT and CDR2 FQNNGV. The CDR3 here is CASSSSYGGTEAFF. The CDR3 bases are TGTGCCAGCAGCTCATCGTACGGGGGGACTGAAGCTTTCTTT. The full variable domain, completed using reference TRBV11-2 and TRBJ1-1, is EAGVAQSPRYKIIEKRQSVAFWCNPISGHATLYWYQQILGQGPKLLIQFQNNGVVDDSQLPKDRFSAERLKGVDSTLKIQPAKLEDSAVYLCASSSSYGGTEAFFGQGTRLTVV.

The J gene is TRBJ2-5, the V gene TRBV20-1, with D unresolved. The CDR3 consists of 11 residues. V was trimmed by 1 base and J by 5 bases, leaving 5 bases between them. Germline V gene lookup returns CDR1 DFQATT and CDR2 SNEGSKA (reference sequence). The CDR3 DNA sequence: TGCAGTGCTAGAGCGAGCGAGACCCAGTACTTC. Amino acid sequence: CSARASETQYF.

This sequence joins TRBV6-5 and TRBJ2-3, with TRBD2 matching 9 bases. Trimming removed 7 bases from V and 0 bases from J; junction bases left unmatched: 5. CDR1 and CDR2 (germline): MNHEY, SVGAGI. This CDR3 has 15 residues. The CDR3 loop is CASKQGLASTDTQYF. CDR3 bases: TGTGCCAGCAAGCAGGGACTAGCCAGCACAGATACGCAGTATTTT.

The chain employs TRBV5-1 and TRBJ2-7, with TRBD1 matching over 9 bases. The CDR3 has 16 residues. CDR1 and CDR2 from the germline V gene are SGHRS and YFSETQ. V shed 4 bases, J shed 1 base, and the junction held 9 bases outside the gene matches. CDR3 protein: CASSGLLGQGSYEQYF. CDR3 nucleotide sequence: TGCGCCAGCAGCGGGTTGTTGGGACAGGGTTCCTACGAGCAGTACTTC.

The chain uses TRBV5-8 and TRBJ1-2; D is uncertain. Trimming shortened V by 1 base and J by 3 bases, and 10 bases separated the two germline ends. The CDR3 contains 14 residues. The germline gives CDR1 SGHTS, CDR2 YDEGEE. CDR3 amino acids: CASSLSWRYYGYTF. Written as DNA, the CDR3 is TGTGCCAGCAGCTTGTCGTGGAGGTACTATGGCTACACCTTC.

The chain links TRBV7-3 to TRBJ2-1, with TRBD1 identical over 9 bases. Per the germline V gene, CDR1 is SGHTA and CDR2 is FQGTGA. After removal of 5 bases from V and 7 bases from J, the junction contained 6 bases not matched to a gene. This CDR3 spans 14 amino acids. DNA for the CDR3: TGTGCCAGCAGCACCACAGGGGGCAAGAATGAGCAGTTCTTC. Translating it yields CASSTTGGKNEQFF.

The V gene is TRBV10-3, the J gene TRBJ1-5, with TRBD1 matching 9 bases. Germline trimming cut 6 bases from V and 0 bases from J; bases unmatched to any gene: 3. CDR3 length equals 15 residues. CDR1 and CDR2 (germline): ENHRY, SYGVKD. The chain's CDR3 is CAISGDRVSNQPQHF. For the CDR3, the DNA is TGTGCCATCAGCGGGGACAGGGTTAGCAATCAGCCCCAGCATTTT.

V usage is TRBV27 and J usage is TRBJ2-7; 7 nucleotides line up with TRBD1. The trim removed 5 bases at V and 5 bases at J, leaving 15 bases unmatched. Germline CDR1 reads MNHEY; CDR2 reads SMNVEV (reference sequence). The CDR3 has 16 residues. In DNA, the CDR3 is TGTGCCAGCAGTCCCCGGATGCTACAGGGGCGCCACGAGCAGTACTTC. As protein: CASSPRMLQGRHEQYF.

This clone was found a few times. V usage is TRBV11-3 and J usage is TRBJ2-3, with D possibly matching TRBD1 (6 bases). The CDR3 runs to 15 residues. Germline CDR1 reads SGHNT; CDR2 reads YENEEA. Trimming left V 2 bases short and J 1 base short, with 10 bases between. CDR3 residues: CASSLRGKGTDTQYF. The CDR3 DNA sequence: TGTGCCAGCAGCTTAAGGGGGAAGGGCACAGATACGCAGTATTTT.

This clone was recorded once. This sequence joins TRBV2 and TRBJ2-1; 11 bases align to TRBD1. This CDR3 comprises 15 residues. V gave up 7 bases and J gave up 8 bases; unmatched junction bases: 10. Germline CDR1 and CDR2: SNHLY and FYNNEI. The CDR3 sequence: CASTPGQGAFDEQFF. The DNA of the CDR3 is TGTGCCAGCACTCCCGGACAGGGGGCGTTCGATGAGCAGTTCTTC.

The chain links TRBV5-6 to TRBJ2-3; 16 bases fit TRBD2. CDR1 is SGHDT and CDR2 is YYEEEE in the germline V gene. The CDR3 consists of 19 residues. V dropped 0 bases and J dropped 5; count of bases not matched to a gene: 9. CDR3 bases: TGTGCCAGCAGCTTGGCCGGGACTAGCGGGAGGGCCGGGGTAGATACGCAGTATTTT. Encoded protein: CASSLAGTSGRAGVDTQYF.

The table lists this clone with a count of one. The gene calls are TRBV11-2 and TRBJ2-5, with D tentatively TRBD2 (6 bases). The end of the DNA aligns better with TRBJ2-7, so the J call may be wrong. This CDR3 comprises 14 residues. Germline V gene lookup returns CDR1 SGHAT and CDR2 FQNNGV. In DNA form, the CDR3 reads TGTGCCAGCAGCGGGGGAGGACACGCCTACGAGCAGTACTTC. It is translated as CASSGGGHAYEQYF.

The V call is TRBV5-6, the J call TRBJ1-2, with D possibly TRBD1 on 6 matching bases. This CDR3 region has 11 residues. Germline CDR1 and CDR2: SGHDT and YYEEEE. V lost 5 bases to trimming and J lost 14 bases, with 16 bases between them. CDR3 bases: TGTGCCAGCAGTAGCACAGGGCCCAAAACCTTC. Amino acids: CASSSTGPKTF. The full variable domain, in which reference TRBV5-6 and TRBJ1-2 provide the parts outside the CDR3, is DAGVTQSPTHLIKTRGQQVTLRCSPKSGHDTVSWYQQALGQGPQFIFQYYEEEERQRGNFPDRFSGHQFPNYSSELNVNALLLGDSALYLCASSSTGPKTFGSGTRLTVV.

The chain joins TRBV9 to TRBJ2-3, with 8 positions matching TRBD2. Germline CDR1 SGDLS, CDR2 YYNGEE. The CDR3 covers 17 residues. J lost 0 bases, V lost 3 bases, and 9 bases had no gene match. CDR3 coding DNA: TGTGCCAGCAGCGCCTCGGGAGGGACCCCAAGCACAGATACGCAGTATTTT. Encoded protein: CASSASGGTPSTDTQYF.

The V call is TRBV27, the J call TRBJ2-7; D call uncertain. With 4 bases removed from V and 4 bases from J, the gap between germline ends came to 11 bases. The V gene's germline CDR1 is MNHEY and CDR2 SMNVEV (reference sequence). CDR3 length equals 13 residues. The CDR3 bases are TGTGCCAGCAGTTCCAGGCCCTCTTACGAGCAGTACTTC. Its translation is CASSSRPSYEQYF.

This chain uses TRBV21-1 with TRBJ2-1; TRBD2 was called by the table and not checked on the DNA. TRBV21-1 represents a pseudogene. This CDR3 contains 16 residues. In DNA form, the CDR3 reads TGTGCCAGCAGCCCCTCGGGGACTAGCTACTACAATGAGCAGTTCTTC. Translated, it gives CASSPSGTSYYNEQFF.

V usage is TRBV15 and J usage is TRBJ1-3, with D unresolved. The CDR3 extends over 14 amino acids. CDR1 and CDR2 (germline): LNHNV, YYDKDF (reference sequence). Trimming cost V 6 bases and J 0 bases, with 9 bases left between them. CDR3 loop: CATSRAGSGNTIYF. In DNA form, the CDR3 reads TGTGCCACCAGTCGTGCGGGCTCTGGAAACACCATATATTTT.

The genes are TRBV27 and TRBJ1-2; D might be TRBD1 (6 bases). The CDR3 runs 12 residues. V shed 3 bases and J shed 6 bases, with 8 bases lying between them. CDR1 and CDR2 from the germline V gene are MNHEY and SMNVEV (reference sequence). This chain's CDR3 is CASSFRGDGYTF. The CDR3 DNA is TGTGCCAGCAGTTTCAGGGGAGATGGCTACACCTTC.

This clone was seen only once. Within the sample, other DNA sequences also encode this same CDR3. In nucleotides, the CDR3 is TGTGCCAGCTCGACACAGGGGAATCAGCCCCAGCATTTT. Translating it yields CASSTQGNQPQHF. The chain links TRBV2 to TRBJ1-5, with 7 bases aligning to TRBD1. V lost 8 bases and J lost 4; bases outside the gene matches: 5. Germline V CDR1 and CDR2: SNHLY, FYNNEI. The length of the CDR3 is 13 residues.

The chain recombines TRBV21-1 with TRBJ1-5; whether TRBD1, the table's D call, matches the DNA was not checked. TRBV21-1 is shown as a pseudogene. The CDR3 extends over 16 amino acids. The CDR3 spells CASTLSGGQDGGPQHF. The CDR3 DNA sequence: TGTGCCAGCACCCTAAGTGGGGGACAGGATGGTGGGCCCCAGCATTTT.

This chain links TRBV28 with TRBJ1-2; the D gene is possibly TRBD1 (6 bases). Trimming removed 6 bases at V and 0 bases at J, with 11 bases between. In germline, CDR1 is MDHEN, CDR2 SYDVKM. CDR3 length equals 14 residues. The CDR3 DNA sequence: TGTGCCAGCAGAAAGACAGGATCTAACTATGGCTACACCTTC. Amino acid sequence: CASRKTGSNYGYTF.

The chain links TRBV2 to TRBJ1-4, with TRBD1 matching 7 bases. Germline V gives CDR1 SNHLY, CDR2 FYNNEI. This CDR3 comprises 13 residues. Trimming removed 10 bases from V and 8 bases from J; junction bases left unmatched: 10. The CDR3 is CATSDRVVEKLFF. Here the CDR3 DNA reads TGTGCCACCTCCGACAGGGTTGTCGAAAAACTGTTTTTT.

This clone was found a few times. The chain joins TRBV5-1 to TRBJ1-2, with TRBD1 as a possible D gene (6 bases). The CDR3 totals 14 residues. CDR1 SGHRS and CDR2 YFSETQ come from the germline V gene. The V end lost 0 bases, the J end lost 0 bases, and 6 bases lay between the germline ends. The chain's CDR3 is CASSLGQANYGYTF. The CDR3 DNA is TGCGCCAGCAGCTTGGGACAGGCTAACTATGGCTACACCTTC. Full variable domain (outside the CDR3, taken from reference TRBV5-1 and TRBJ1-2): KAGVTQTPRYLIKTRGQQVTLSCSPISGHRSVSWYQQTPGQGLQFLFEYFSETQRNKGNFPGRFSGRQFSNSRSEMNVSTLELGDSALYLCASSLGQANYGYTFGSGTRLTVV.

The V and J genes are TRBV7-3 and TRBJ2-2; D ambiguous. Germline loops: CDR1 SGHTA, CDR2 FQGTGA. The CDR3 extends over 12 amino acids. Between the trimmed V and J ends, which lost 5 bases and 2 bases, there was a span of 3 bases. This CDR3 is CASSPNTGELFF. CDR3 DNA: TGTGCCAGCAGCCCAAACACCGGGGAGCTGTTTTTT. The variable domain in full, completed from reference TRBV7-3 and TRBJ2-2, reads GAGVSQTPSNKVTEKGKYVELRCDPISGHTALYWYRQSLGQGPEFLIYFQGTGAADDSGLPNDRFFAVRPEGSVSTLKIQRTERGDSAVYLCASSPNTGELFFGEGSRLTVL.

With regard to this clone: Within the sample, other DNA sequences also encode this same CDR3. This chain uses TRBV10-3 with TRBJ1-1, with TRBD1 as a possible D gene (5 bases). This CDR3 has 12 amino acids. The V end was cut by 4 bases, the J end by 5 bases, with 8 bases between. Germline-derived CDR1 and CDR2 are ENHRY and SYGVKD. The CDR3 DNA reads as TGTGCCATCAGTGGGGGGGGTACTGAAGCTTTCTTT. This sequence encodes CAISGGGTEAFF.

This chain's CDR3 is CASSPAGQLSYNEQFF. The CDR3 DNA follows: TGTGCCAGTAGCCCCGCGGGGCAACTCTCCTACAATGAGCAGTTCTTC. This chain links TRBV19 with TRBJ2-1; D might be TRBD2 (6 bases). This CDR3 is 16 amino acids long. Germline values: CDR1 LNHDA, CDR2 SQIVND (reference sequence). The V gene lost 6 bases and the J gene lost 0 bases, with 15 bases spanning the gap.

J is TRBJ1-5 and V is TRBV2, with no clear D. The CDR3 is 14 amino acids. Deletions cut 8 bases from V and 0 bases from J, with 11 bases between. Looked up from germline, CDR1 is SNHLY and CDR2 is FYNNEI. The CDR3 DNA sequence: TGTGCCAGCCGAGGGTGGGTTAGCAATCAGCCCCAGCATTTT. Translated, it gives CASRGWVSNQPQHF.

With regard to this clone: One end of the junction varies from germline; a read error may be responsible. The chain recombines TRBV7-9 with TRBJ2-1; TRBD1 is a possible D gene (6 bases). This CDR3 has 15 residues. Germline V gives CDR1 SEHNR, CDR2 FQNEAQ (reference sequence). The CDR3 sequence is CAGSPPGTSYNEQFF. The CDR3 DNA is TGTGCCGGCAGCCCCCCCGGGACATCCTACAATGAGCAGTTCTTC.

The chain joins TRBV7-9 to TRBJ2-2; D call uncertain. V shed 0 bases and J shed 6 bases, with 8 bases lying between them. CDR3 size: 14 residues. Germline loops: CDR1 SEHNR, CDR2 FQNEAQ (reference sequence). In DNA, the CDR3 is TGTGCCAGCAGCTTAGCCCCATACTCCGGGGAGCTGTTTTTT. This translates into CASSLAPYSGELFF.

V is TRBV11-1 and J is TRBJ2-3; D not resolved. Germline CDR1 is SGHAT and CDR2 is FQDESV (reference sequence). With 2 bases removed from V and 5 bases from J, the gap between germline ends came to 8 bases. The CDR3 loop spans 13 amino acids. CDR3 sequence: CASSLIPRDTQYF. The CDR3 region has the DNA TGTGCCAGCAGCTTAATCCCTCGAGATACGCAGTATTTT.

The V gene is TRBV9, the J gene TRBJ2-7; 8 bases agree with TRBD2. This CDR3 has 14 amino acids. The junction had 3 bases not matched to a gene; V was cut back by 4 bases and J by 0 bases. The germline V gene encodes CDR1 SGDLS and CDR2 YYNGEE. The CDR3 region is CASSRGGSSYEQYF. The CDR3 region has the DNA TGTGCCAGCAGCCGGGGGGGGAGCTCCTACGAGCAGTACTTC.

This clone was seen only once. CDR3 sequence (DNA): TGTGCCAGCAACACACAGGGTCGACCGGGGACCCAGTACTTC. This encodes CASNTQGRPGTQYF. The chain joins TRBV7-8 to TRBJ2-5, with D possibly being TRBD1 (6 bases). Germline lookup yields CDR1 SGHVS and CDR2 FQNEAQ. V lost 7 bases, J lost 7 bases, and 19 bases lay in between. There are 14 residues in the CDR3. Full variable domain (rest looked up from reference TRBV7-8 and TRBJ2-5): GAGVSQSPRYKVAKRGQDVALRCDPISGHVSLFWYQQALGQGPEFLTYFQNEAQLDKSGLPSDRFFAERPEGSVSTLKIQRTQQEDSAVYLCASNTQGRPGTQYFGPGTRLLVL.